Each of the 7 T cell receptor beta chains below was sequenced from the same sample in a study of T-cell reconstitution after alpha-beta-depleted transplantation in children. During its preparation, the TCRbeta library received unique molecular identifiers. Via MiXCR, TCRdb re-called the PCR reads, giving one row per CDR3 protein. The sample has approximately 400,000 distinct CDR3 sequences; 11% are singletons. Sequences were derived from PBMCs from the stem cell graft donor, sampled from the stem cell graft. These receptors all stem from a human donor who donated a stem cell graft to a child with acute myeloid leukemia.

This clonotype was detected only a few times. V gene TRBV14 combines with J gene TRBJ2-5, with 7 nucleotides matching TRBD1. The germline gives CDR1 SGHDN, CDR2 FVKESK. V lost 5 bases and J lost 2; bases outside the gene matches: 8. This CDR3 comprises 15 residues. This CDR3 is CASSFRDREQETQYF. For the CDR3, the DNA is TGTGCCAGCAGCTTCCGGGACAGAGAACAAGAGACCCAGTACTTC.

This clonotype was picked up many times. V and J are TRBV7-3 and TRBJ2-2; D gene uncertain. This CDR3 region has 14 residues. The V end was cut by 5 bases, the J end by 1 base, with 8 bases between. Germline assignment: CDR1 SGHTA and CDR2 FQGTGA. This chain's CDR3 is CASSPRKNTGELFF. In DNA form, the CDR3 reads TGTGCCAGCAGCCCCCGGAAGAACACCGGGGAGCTGTTTTTT.

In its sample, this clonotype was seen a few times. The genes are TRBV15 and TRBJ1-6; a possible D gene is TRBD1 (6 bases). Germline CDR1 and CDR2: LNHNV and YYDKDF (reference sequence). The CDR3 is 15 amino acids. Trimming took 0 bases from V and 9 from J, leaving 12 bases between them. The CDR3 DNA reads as TGTGCCACCAGCAGAGACAGGGGCCGGAGTTCACCCCTCCACTTT. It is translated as CATSRDRGRSSPLHF.

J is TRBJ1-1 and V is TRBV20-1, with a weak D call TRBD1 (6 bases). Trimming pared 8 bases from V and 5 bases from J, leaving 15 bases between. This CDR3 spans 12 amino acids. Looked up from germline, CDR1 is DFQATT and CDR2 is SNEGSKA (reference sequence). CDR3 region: CSLRGPRTEAFF. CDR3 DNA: TGCAGTCTCAGGGGCCCGAGGACTGAAGCTTTCTTT.

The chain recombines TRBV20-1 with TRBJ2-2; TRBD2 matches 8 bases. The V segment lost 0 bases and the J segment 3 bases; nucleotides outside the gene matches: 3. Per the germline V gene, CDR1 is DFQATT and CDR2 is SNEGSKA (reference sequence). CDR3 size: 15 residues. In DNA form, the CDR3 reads TGCAGTGCTAGAGAAGCGGGAGTCGACACCGGGGAGCTGTTTTTT. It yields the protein CSAREAGVDTGELFF.

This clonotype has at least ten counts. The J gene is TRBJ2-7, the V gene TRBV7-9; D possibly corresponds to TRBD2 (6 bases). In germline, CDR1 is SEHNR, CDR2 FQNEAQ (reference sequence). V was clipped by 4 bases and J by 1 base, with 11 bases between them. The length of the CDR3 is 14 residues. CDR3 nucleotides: TGTGCCAGCAGCTCCAGGGACTGGTCCTACGAGCAGTACTTC. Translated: CASSSRDWSYEQYF.

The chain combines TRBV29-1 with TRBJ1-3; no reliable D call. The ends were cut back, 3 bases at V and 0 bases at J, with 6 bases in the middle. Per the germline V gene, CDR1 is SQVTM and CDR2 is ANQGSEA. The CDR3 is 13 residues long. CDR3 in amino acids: CSVEVSSGNTIYF. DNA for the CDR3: TGCAGCGTTGAGGTCAGCTCTGGAAACACCATATATTTT.